One sample yielded the 9 T cell receptor beta chains listed below, sequenced in a study of T cell changes during pregnancy in multiple sclerosis. Assay used: immunoSEQ multiplex PCR; TCRdb lists only in-frame clones, some missing. The sample lists 30,000 to 45,000 clones; roughly nine tenths were seen once. The sequencing used CD4+ T cells from peripheral blood mononuclear cells, collected after pregnancy. The source is a female donor with multiple sclerosis, enrolled in a pregnancy study.

The chain couples TRBV9 to TRBJ1-5, with TRBD1 matching 9 bases. From germline, CDR1 is SGDLS and CDR2 YYNGEE. Trimming took 4 bases from V and 4 from J; bases not matched to a gene: 6. The CDR3 runs to 15 residues. As DNA, the CDR3 is TGTGCCAGCAGCACTGGACAGGGGCGGAATCAGCCCCAGCATTTT. Its translation is CASSTGQGRNQPQHF. The variable domain in full, with the rest retrieved from reference TRBV9 and TRBJ1-5, is DSGVTQTPKHLITATGQRVTLRCSPRSGDLSVYWYQQSLDQGLQFLIQYYNGEERAKGNILERFSAQQFPDLHSELNLSSLELGDSALYFCASSTGQGRNQPQHFGDGTRLSIL.

The chain has TRBV9 and TRBJ1-2; TRBD1 is a possible D gene (5 bases). Germline V gene sequence: CDR1 SGDLS, CDR2 YYNGEE. The CDR3 covers 16 residues. V gave up 4 bases and J gave up 4 bases, with 20 bases separating them. CDR3 protein: CASSPTTSGARYGYTF. The DNA for the CDR3 is TGTGCCAGCAGCCCGACGACGTCTGGGGCGCGCTATGGCTACACCTTC. Full variable domain (outside the CDR3, taken from reference TRBV9 and TRBJ1-2): DSGVTQTPKHLITATGQRVTLRCSPRSGDLSVYWYQQSLDQGLQFLIQYYNGEERAKGNILERFSAQQFPDLHSELNLSSLELGDSALYFCASSPTTSGARYGYTFGSGTRLTVV.

The CDR3 coding sequence is TGTGCCAGCAGCCCCTCGGCGGGGGTTAATGAAAAACTGTTTTTT. Protein sequence: CASSPSAGVNEKLFF. This chain connects TRBV7-8 to TRBJ1-4, with D perhaps TRBD1 (5 bases). The CDR3 totals 15 residues. The V and J ends lost 5 bases and 4 bases respectively, with 14 bases between them. Germline-derived CDR1 and CDR2 are SGHVS and FQNEAQ.

V gene TRBV7-8 combines with J gene TRBJ2-2; a weak D match, TRBD2 (5 bases). The V end was cut by 2 bases, the J end by 5 bases, with 6 bases between. CDR3 length: 13 amino acids. Germline V gene lookup returns CDR1 SGHVS and CDR2 FQNEAQ. As DNA, the CDR3 is TGTGCCAGCAGCTTACGGGAAACCGGGGAGCTGTTTTTT. Its protein product is CASSLRETGELFF.

The chain links TRBV7-5 to TRBJ1-1; the table's TRBD1 call for D was not verified on the DNA. TRBV7-5 is marked as a pseudogene. The CDR3 sequence is 19 residues long. CDR3 sequence (DNA): TGTGTCAGAAGCTTAGAGCCTCGGACAGGGGTACGTCGGAACACTGAAGCTTTCTTT. Its translation is CVRSLEPRTGVRRNTEAFF.

V and J are TRBV5-1 and TRBJ1-1, with D uncertain. CDR3 size: 13 residues. Per germline, CDR1 SGHRS and CDR2 YFSETQ. V lost 0 bases, J lost 7 bases, and 10 bases lay in between. CDR3 region: CASSLGAANEAFF. CDR3 sequence (DNA): TGCGCCAGCAGCTTGGGGGCAGCCAATGAAGCTTTCTTT.

CDR3 protein: CASSPDSNYGYTF. In DNA, the CDR3 is TGTGCCAGCAGCCCAGACAGTAACTATGGCTACACCTTC. The rearrangement uses TRBV5-5 and TRBJ1-2; the D gene is possibly TRBD1 (5 bases). The CDR3 covers 13 residues. The ends were cut back, 4 bases at V and 1 base at J, with 8 bases in the middle. Germline CDR1 reads SGHKS; CDR2 reads YYEKEE (reference sequence). Drawing the rest from reference TRBV5-5 and TRBJ1-2, the complete variable domain is DAGVTQSPTHLIKTRGQQVTLRCSPISGHKSVSWYQQVLGQGPQFIFQYYEKEERGRGNFPDRFSARQFPNYSSELNVNALLLGDSALYLCASSPDSNYGYTFGSGTRLTVV.

CDR3 residues: CASSFGRGQGTARPQHF. The CDR3 nucleotides read TGTGCCAGCAGTTTTGGGAGAGGACAGGGTACCGCACGTCCCCAGCATTTT. The chain combines TRBV27 with TRBJ1-5; 8 bases fit TRBD1. CDR1 and CDR2 from the germline V gene are MNHEY and SMNVEV (reference sequence). The CDR3 is 17 amino acids. V was clipped by 3 bases and J by 10 bases; unmatched bases: 17.

The chain combines TRBV7-9 with TRBJ2-1, with D unresolved. Germline CDR1 SEHNR, CDR2 FQNEAQ (reference sequence). The CDR3 has 12 amino acids. Trimming left V 4 bases short and J 5 bases short, with 6 bases between. The CDR3, as DNA: TGTGCCAGCAGCTCCCGGGACAATGAGCAGTTCTTC. This translates into CASSSRDNEQFF.